A selection of T cell receptor beta chains follows, all from one sample in a study of identical twins. TCRdb processed the 5' RACE reads anew with MiXCR; each CDR3 protein has one entry. The repertoire includes 700,000 or so distinct CDR3 sequences, 21% of them detected once, and roughly 4% sits in the top ten. The same data also went into a second study, on T cells expressing NK-cell markers.

Material for sequencing was PBMCs. The receptors originated from a woman in her late teens or twenties in good health. The CDR3 runs from the conserved cysteine through the conserved F or W. The D gene is left open where the match is weak. Clone size, where shown, is once, few, many, or a class for clones that have expanded.

NA	many	TRBJ2-2	TRBV29-1	CSVESNINTGELFF	TGCAGCGTTGAATCGAACATTAACACCGGGGAGCTGTTTTTT
NA	NA	TRBJ2-7	TRBV11-2	CASSLDSGTRNEQYF	TGTGCCAGCAGCTTAGATTCCGGGACCCGAAACGAGCAGTACTTC
NA	few	TRBJ2-1	TRBV5-6	CASSFTQDSRGQFF	TGTGCCAGCAGCTTTACCCAGGACTCCCGGGGGCAGTTCTTC
NA	NA	TRBJ1-1	TRBV20-1	CSAQFTGGNTEAFF	TGCAGTGCTCAATTCACGGGGGGGAACACTGAAGCTTTCTTT
TRBD2	few	TRBJ2-2	TRBV5-1	CASIAGAQNTGELFF	TGCGCCAGCATAGCGGGGGCCCAGAACACCGGGGAGCTGTTTTTT
TRBD2	NA	TRBJ2-5	TRBV20-1	CSARDPTSEQETQYF	TGCAGTGCTAGAGATCCGACTAGCGAACAAGAGACCCAGTACTTC
NA	NA	TRBJ2-7	TRBV6-1	CASSRTARVYYEQYF	TGTGCCAGCAGCCGGACTGCCCGTGTTTACTACGAGCAGTACTTC
TRBD1	NA	TRBJ2-7	TRBV30	CAWSVTSGGSYEQYF	TGTGCCTGGAGTGTAACCTCAGGGGGTTCCTACGAGCAGTACTTC
NA	NA	TRBJ2-1	TRBV6-2/TRBV6-3	CASSYILYLHTGPQFF	TGTGCCAGCAGTTACATTTTGTACCTCCACACAGGGCCGCAGTTCTTC
NA	many	TRBJ1-2	TRBV15	CATSRVLDSDGYTF	TGTGCCACCAGCAGAGTCTTGGACAGCGATGGCTACACCTTC
TRBD1	few	TRBJ2-3	TRBV7-2	CASSSSRGLTDTQYF	TGTGCCAGCAGCTCGAGCAGGGGGTTGACAGATACGCAGTATTTT
TRBD2	few	TRBJ2-7	TRBV10-2	CASRAGAAYEQYF	TGCGCCAGCAGAGCGGGGGCCGCTTACGAGCAGTACTTC
NA	few	TRBJ2-3	TRBV24-1	CATKYGDTQYF	TGTGCCACCAAATACGGAGATACGCAGTATTTT
NA	NA	TRBJ1-6	TRBV6-2/TRBV6-3	CASRLKGSPLHF	TGTGCCAGCCGGCTCAAAGGTTCACCCCTCCACTTT
TRBD2	many	TRBJ2-3	TRBV9	CASSVSRGADTQYF	TGTGCCAGCAGCGTATCCCGGGGGGCAGATACGCAGTATTTT
TRBD1	NA	TRBJ2-7	TRBV5-1	CASSPRQGLEQYF	TGCGCCAGCAGCCCTCGACAGGGGCTTGAGCAGTACTTC
NA	few	TRBJ2-1	TRBV5-1	CASSYARTLRNEQFF	TGCGCCAGCAGCTATGCTAGGACCCTTAGGAATGAGCAGTTCTTC
NA	NA	TRBJ2-6	TRBV6-1	CASRIGASGANVLTF	TGTGCCAGCAGGATTGGGGCCTCTGGGGCCAACGTCCTGACTTTC
NA	NA	TRBJ2-2	TRBV9	CASSVLRAGTGELFF	TGTGCCAGCAGCGTTCTTCGGGCTGGCACCGGGGAGCTGTTTTTT
TRBD2	few	TRBJ2-1	TRBV5-4	CASSSGGRGDYNEQFF	TGTGCCAGCAGCTCGGGGGGGAGGGGGGACTACAATGAGCAGTTCTTC
NA	few	TRBJ1-1	TRBV20-1	CSARGELNTEAFF	TGCAGTGCTAGAGGAGAACTGAACACTGAAGCTTTCTTT
NA	NA	TRBJ2-7	TRBV12-3/TRBV12-4	CASSPSYREQYF	TGTGCCAGCAGCCCCTCTTATCGCGAGCAGTACTTC
TRBD1	few	TRBJ2-7	TRBV5-1	CASSKGTGAAPYEQYF	TGCGCCAGCAGCAAAGGGACAGGGGCAGCCCCCTACGAGCAGTACTTC
TRBD2	few	TRBJ2-5	TRBV10-3	CASRLAGGDETQYF	TGTGCCAGCCGACTAGCGGGAGGGGACGAGACCCAGTACTTC
NA	few	TRBJ2-6	TRBV6-1	CASHSLPGAGANVLTF	TGTGCCAGCCACTCCCTCCCGGGAGCTGGGGCCAACGTCCTGACTTTC
NA	NA	TRBJ2-1	TRBV5-1	CASSFRRDSYNEQFF	TGCGCCAGCAGCTTTAGGCGGGACTCCTACAATGAGCAGTTCTTC
NA	many	TRBJ2-1	TRBV20-1	CSASGSEWGGGEQFF	TGCAGTGCTAGCGGATCTGAGTGGGGGGGCGGTGAGCAGTTCTTC